In its sample, the clone carrying this TCR beta chain was seen many times. Antigen unknown. TCRdb re-called the RACE reads through MiXCR, storing one row per CDR3 protein. Here the sample spans approximately 370,000 distinct CDR3 sequences, around 5.5% being singletons. Time point defined: pre-sensitization, week 0. Treatment specified: therapeutic diphenylcyclopropenone sensitization with weekly scalp DPC. In germline, CDR1 is KGHDR, CDR2 SFDVKD. V was shortened by 6 bases and J by 4 bases, with 24 bases between the two germline ends. This CDR3 is built from 18 residues. These data belong to a study of human T cells and chemical hapten exposure. Whole-study results and caveats: In the PT1 data, expanded TCR counts showed a positive correlation with patch test score. TCRs above 1 in 1000 frequency did not change with DPC sensitization.

The chain has TRBV24-1 and TRBJ2-1; the D gene is possibly TRBD2 (6 bases). The source is a woman aged 18 to 35 with alopecia areata. Some clones in this sample may be carry-over from other donors' samples. The sequences come from whole blood, collected in connection with sensitization to the hapten diphenylcyclopropenone (DPC). The CDR3 sequence: CATSLGPGARDAYNEQFF. In DNA form, the CDR3 reads TGTGCCACCAGTCTTGGGCCGGGAGCCAGGGACGCGTACAATGAGCAGTTCTTC.